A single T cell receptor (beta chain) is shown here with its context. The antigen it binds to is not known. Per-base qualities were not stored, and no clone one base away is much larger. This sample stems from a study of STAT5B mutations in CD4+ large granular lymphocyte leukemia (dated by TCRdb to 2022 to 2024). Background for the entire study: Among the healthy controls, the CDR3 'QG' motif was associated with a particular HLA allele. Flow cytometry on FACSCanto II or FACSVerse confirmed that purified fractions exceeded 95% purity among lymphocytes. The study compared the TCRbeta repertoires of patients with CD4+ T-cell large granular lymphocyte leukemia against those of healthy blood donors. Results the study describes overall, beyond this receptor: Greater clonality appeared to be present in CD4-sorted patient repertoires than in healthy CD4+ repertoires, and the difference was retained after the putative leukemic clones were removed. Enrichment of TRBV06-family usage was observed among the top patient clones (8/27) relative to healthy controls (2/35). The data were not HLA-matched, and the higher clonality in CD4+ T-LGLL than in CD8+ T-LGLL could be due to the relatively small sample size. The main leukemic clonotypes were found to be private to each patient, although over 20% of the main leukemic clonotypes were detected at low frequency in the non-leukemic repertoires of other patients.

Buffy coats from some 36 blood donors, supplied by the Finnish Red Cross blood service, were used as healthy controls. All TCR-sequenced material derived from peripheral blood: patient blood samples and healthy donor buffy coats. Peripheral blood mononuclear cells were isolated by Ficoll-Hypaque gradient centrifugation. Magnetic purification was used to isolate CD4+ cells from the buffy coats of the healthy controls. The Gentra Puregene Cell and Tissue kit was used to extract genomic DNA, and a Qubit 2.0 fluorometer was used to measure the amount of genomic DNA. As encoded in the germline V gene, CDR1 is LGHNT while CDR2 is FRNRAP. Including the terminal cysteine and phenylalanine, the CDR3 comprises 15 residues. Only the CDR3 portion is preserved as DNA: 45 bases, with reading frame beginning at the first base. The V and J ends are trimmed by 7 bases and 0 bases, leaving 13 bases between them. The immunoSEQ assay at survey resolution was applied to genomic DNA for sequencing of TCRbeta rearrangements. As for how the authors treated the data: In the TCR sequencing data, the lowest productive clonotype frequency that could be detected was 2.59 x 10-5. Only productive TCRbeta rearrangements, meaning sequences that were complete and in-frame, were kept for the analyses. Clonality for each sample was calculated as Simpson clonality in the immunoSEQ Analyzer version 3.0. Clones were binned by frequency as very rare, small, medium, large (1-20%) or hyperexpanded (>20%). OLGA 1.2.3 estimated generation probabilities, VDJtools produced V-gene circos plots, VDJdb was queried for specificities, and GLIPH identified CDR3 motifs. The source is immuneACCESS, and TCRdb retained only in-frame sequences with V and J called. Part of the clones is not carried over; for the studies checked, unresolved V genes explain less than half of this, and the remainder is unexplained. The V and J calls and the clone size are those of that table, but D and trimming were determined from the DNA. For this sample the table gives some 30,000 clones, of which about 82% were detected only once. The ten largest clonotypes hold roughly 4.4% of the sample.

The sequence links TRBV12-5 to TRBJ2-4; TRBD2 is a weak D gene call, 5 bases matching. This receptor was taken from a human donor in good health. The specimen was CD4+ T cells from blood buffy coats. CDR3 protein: CASALSGTAKNIQYF. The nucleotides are TGTGCTAGTGCCCTAAGCGGTACAGCCAAAAACATTCAGTACTTC.